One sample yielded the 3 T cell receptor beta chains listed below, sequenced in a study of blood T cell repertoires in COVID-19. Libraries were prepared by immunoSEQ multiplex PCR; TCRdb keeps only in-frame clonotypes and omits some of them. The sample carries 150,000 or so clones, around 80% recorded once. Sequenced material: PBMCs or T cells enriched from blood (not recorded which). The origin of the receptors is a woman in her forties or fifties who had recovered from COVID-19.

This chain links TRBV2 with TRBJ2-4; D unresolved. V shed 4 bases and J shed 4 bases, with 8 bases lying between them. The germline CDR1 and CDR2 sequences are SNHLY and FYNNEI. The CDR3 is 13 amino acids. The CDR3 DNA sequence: TGTGCCAGCAGTGTAGTACAGAAAAACATTCAGTACTTC. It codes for CASSVVQKNIQYF.

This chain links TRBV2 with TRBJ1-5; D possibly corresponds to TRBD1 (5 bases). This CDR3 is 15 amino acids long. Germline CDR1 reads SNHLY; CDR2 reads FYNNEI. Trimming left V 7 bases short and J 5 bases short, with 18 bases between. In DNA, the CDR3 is TGTGCCAGCACCGGAGGAAGGGGCGGGGATCAGCCCCAGCATTTT. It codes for CASTGGRGGDQPQHF.

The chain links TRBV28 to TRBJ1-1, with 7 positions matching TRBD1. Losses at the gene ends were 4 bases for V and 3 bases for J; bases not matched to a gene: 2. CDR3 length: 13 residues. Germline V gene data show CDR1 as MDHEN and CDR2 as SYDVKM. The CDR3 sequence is CASSYRGDTEAFF. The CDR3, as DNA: TGTGCCAGCAGTTACAGGGGAGACACTGAAGCTTTCTTT.